This T cell receptor (beta chain) is from a study of monozygotic twins with inflammatory bowel disease. Overall study results and limits: Repertoire similarity did not differ between concordant and discordant twins, possibly owing to limited power. Especially with disease activity, IBD patients had fewer clonotypes in common with others than healthy twins did.

The germline CDR1 and CDR2 sequences are LNHDA and SQIVND (reference sequence). This CDR3 spans 14 amino acids. TCRdb re-called the 5' RACE reads and gives one entry per CDR3 protein, without DNA. Here the sample table reports more than 300,000 distinct CDR3 sequences. Worth noting for this clonotype: Antigen: not known.

This clonotype was obtained from a human donor with ulcerative colitis or Crohn's disease, or a healthy co-twin of an affected twin (not recorded which). J is TRBJ1-1 and V is TRBV19. The sample taken for sequencing was blood. CDR3 protein: CASRSLIRSTEAFF.